One and the same sample provided the 25 T cell receptor beta chains below, sequenced in a study of blood T cell repertoires in COVID-19. Sequencing was performed with immunoSEQ multiplex PCR; in TCRdb, only in-frame clones are kept and a portion is missing. The repertoire holds more than 55,000 clones, approximately 73% seen once, with around 6.4% in the top ten. Material for sequencing was peripheral blood. Receptor source: a woman in her forties or fifties with active or convalescent COVID-19.

The genes are TRBV10-3 and TRBJ1-6; 8 bases line up with TRBD1. Germline CDR1 ENHRY, CDR2 SYGVKD. V lost 4 bases, J lost 7 bases, and 0 bases stayed unmatched. The CDR3 has 13 residues. DNA of the CDR3: TGTGCCATCAGTGGGACAGGGAATTCACCCCTCCACTTT. It yields the protein CAISGTGNSPLHF.

This chain links TRBV12-5 with TRBJ2-5; D is ambiguous. The CDR3 is 13 residues long. Trimming left V 4 bases short and J 5 bases short, with 11 bases between. Germline-derived CDR1 and CDR2 are LGHNT and FRNRAP. DNA for the CDR3: TGTGCTAGTGGTTCGTACATGAGGGAGACCCAGTACTTC. It codes for CASGSYMRETQYF.

The chain links TRBV29-1 to TRBJ1-3; unclear D gene. This CDR3 has 11 amino acids. Trimming shortened V by 4 bases and J by 3 bases, and 4 bases separated the two germline ends. CDR1 is SQVTM, CDR2 ANQGSEA, per germline. CDR3 in amino acids: CSVGGGNTIYF. In nucleotides, the CDR3 is TGCAGCGTTGGCGGTGGAAACACCATATATTTT.

This clone was counted a few times. V and J are TRBV29-1 and TRBJ1-5; 8 bases fit TRBD1. The V segment lost 3 bases and the J segment 7 bases; nucleotides outside the gene matches: 8. The CDR3 is 14 residues long. CDR1 and CDR2 from the germline V gene are SQVTM and ANQGSEA. The CDR3 reads CSVETGDGSQPQHF. The CDR3 DNA follows: TGCAGCGTTGAGACAGGGGATGGAAGCCAGCCCCAGCATTTT.

The chain joins TRBV27 to TRBJ2-5, with D possibly TRBD1 on 6 matching bases. The CDR3 is 15 residues long. Trimming shortened V by 5 bases and J by 1 base, and 14 bases separated the two germline ends. Germline lookup yields CDR1 MNHEY and CDR2 SMNVEV (reference sequence). CDR3 sequence: CASSPRDTFQETQYF. The CDR3 DNA sequence: TGTGCCAGCAGTCCCCGGGACACCTTCCAAGAGACCCAGTACTTC.

The genes are TRBV10-3 and TRBJ2-6; D may be TRBD1 (8 bases). Germline V gene data show CDR1 as ENHRY and CDR2 as SYGVKD. V shed 10 bases and J shed 0 bases, with 19 bases lying between them. The CDR3 has 17 amino acids. CDR3 sequence reads: CATKGQGGGSGANVLTF. For the CDR3, the DNA is TGTGCCACCAAAGGACAGGGAGGGGGCTCTGGGGCCAACGTCCTGACTTTC.

The chain combines TRBV5-6 with TRBJ1-3, with a weak D call TRBD1 (5 bases). This CDR3 is built from 16 residues. Germline V gene lookup returns CDR1 SGHDT and CDR2 YYEEEE. V lost 1 base and J lost 2, with 13 bases in between. The CDR3 region is CASSLSAGRPGNTIYF. The DNA of the CDR3 is TGTGCCAGCAGCTTGTCTGCGGGACGCCCTGGAAACACCATATATTTT.

V gene TRBV19 combines with J gene TRBJ1-1, with D possibly being TRBD1 (5 bases). In germline, CDR1 is LNHDA, CDR2 SQIVND (reference sequence). Trimming removed 3 bases at V and 1 base at J, with 12 bases between. The CDR3 is 15 residues long. The DNA for the CDR3 is TGTGCCAGTAGTATGGCCAGGGTGGCGAACACTGAAGCTTTCTTT. This encodes CASSMARVANTEAFF.

The V gene is TRBV5-1, the J gene TRBJ2-5, with 9 bases identical to TRBD2. CDR3 length: 17 amino acids. CDR1 SGHRS and CDR2 YFSETQ come from the germline V gene. Losses at the gene ends were 0 bases for V and 1 base for J; bases not matched to a gene: 7. CDR3 nucleotides: TGCGCCAGCAGCTTGGCCGGAGCGGGAGGAGCCCAAGAGACCCAGTACTTC. Translated: CASSLAGAGGAQETQYF.

This chain links TRBV28 with TRBJ1-2, with TRBD1 as a possible D gene (6 bases). V lost 5 bases and J lost 6, with 13 bases in between. The germline CDR1 and CDR2 sequences are MDHEN and SYDVKM. The CDR3 sequence is 13 residues long. The CDR3 DNA follows: TGTGCCAGCAGTCCACAGGGATATCATGGCTACACCTTC. Translated, it gives CASSPQGYHGYTF.

V usage is TRBV18 and J usage is TRBJ1-1, with D unresolved. The germline CDR1 and CDR2 sequences are KGHSH and LQKENI. V was shortened by 2 bases and J by 1 base, with 11 bases between the two germline ends. This CDR3 comprises 15 residues. CDR3 sequence: CASSPLGGQNTEAFF. CDR3 DNA sequence: TGTGCCAGCTCACCATTGGGAGGCCAGAACACTGAAGCTTTCTTT.

The chain has TRBV30 and TRBJ1-2; D gene uncertain. Germline V gene sequence: CDR1 GTSNPN, CDR2 SVGIG (reference sequence). The CDR3 has 13 amino acids. Trimming took off 4 bases at V and 4 bases at J, with 13 bases between the two ends. CDR3 amino acids: CAWTSDFTYGYTF. In DNA, the CDR3 is TGTGCCTGGACGTCGGACTTCACCTATGGCTACACCTTC.

The genes are TRBV29-1 and TRBJ2-2; TRBD1 is a possible D gene (6 bases). V lost 6 bases and J 0 bases, leaving 8 bases between the germline ends. The V gene's germline CDR1 is SQVTM and CDR2 ANQGSEA. The CDR3 consists of 13 residues. CDR3 nucleotide sequence: TGCAGCGTACAGGGATCGAACACCGGGGAGCTGTTTTTT. This translates into CSVQGSNTGELFF.

This chain links TRBV4-1 with TRBJ1-3; the match to TRBD1 covers 8 bases. Germline CDR1 reads MGHRA; CDR2 reads YSYEKL. V was pared by 0 bases and J by 2 bases, with 6 bases of the junction left unmatched. The CDR3 loop spans 17 amino acids. The CDR3 bases are TGCGCCAGCAGCCAAGATGGCCAGGGGGCGACTGGAAACACCATATATTTT. Amino acids: CASSQDGQGATGNTIYF.

V usage is TRBV28 and J usage is TRBJ2-5, with D tentatively TRBD1 (6 bases). The DNA end lines up better with TRBJ2-7; the J call may be wrong. CDR1 and CDR2 from the germline V gene are MDHEN and SYDVKM. This CDR3 is 15 amino acids long. CDR3 loop: CASSGTDLQGYEQYF. The CDR3, as DNA: TGTGCCAGCAGTGGAACGGACCTACAGGGCTACGAGCAGTACTTC.

A few counts support this clone. This chain connects TRBV19 to TRBJ2-5; unclear D gene. Trimming removed 5 bases at V and 1 base at J, with 8 bases between. Germline V CDR1 and CDR2: LNHDA, SQIVND (reference sequence). This CDR3 has 13 residues. The DNA of the CDR3 is TGTGCCAGTAGTGGCAGTTCCCAAGAGACCCAGTACTTC. Translating gives CASSGSSQETQYF.

V usage is TRBV7-3 and J usage is TRBJ2-1; 12 bases are shared with TRBD2. Trimming at V came to 5 bases and at J to 10 bases, leaving 6 bases not matched to a gene. This CDR3 is built from 14 residues. Germline-derived CDR1 and CDR2 are SGHTA and FQGTGA. Here the CDR3 DNA reads TGTGCCAGCAGCGGGACTAGCGGGCTCGGAGAGCAGTTCTTC. It is translated as CASSGTSGLGEQFF. Drawing the rest from reference TRBV7-3 and TRBJ2-1, the complete variable domain is GAGVSQTPSNKVTEKGKYVELRCDPISGHTALYWYRQSLGQGPEFLIYFQGTGAADDSGLPNDRFFAVRPEGSVSTLKIQRTERGDSAVYLCASSGTSGLGEQFFGPGTRLTVL.

This clone was seen once. V is TRBV4-2 and J is TRBJ2-1; 9 bases map to TRBD2. This CDR3 is built from 16 residues. Germline CDR1 is LGHNA and CDR2 is YNFKEQ. The junction had 7 bases not matched to a gene; V was cut back by 0 bases and J by 7 bases. CDR3 in amino acids: CASSQEISGRRNEQFF. The CDR3 nucleotides read TGTGCCAGCAGCCAAGAGATTAGCGGGAGACGGAATGAGCAGTTCTTC.

The genes are TRBV2 and TRBJ2-7; 7 nucleotides agree with TRBD1. The CDR3 runs to 13 residues. Germline V lookup: CDR1 SNHLY, CDR2 FYNNEI. V shed 4 bases, J shed 3 bases, and the junction held 3 bases outside the gene matches. The CDR3 nucleotides read TGTGCCAGCAGTGGGGACAGCTACTACGAGCAGTACTTC. This gives the protein CASSGDSYYEQYF.

There are a few counts of this clone. This sequence joins TRBV6-2 or TRBV6-3 and TRBJ1-2; D not certain. The CDR3 sequence is 14 residues long. Trimming removed 5 bases from V and 7 bases from J, with 17 bases in between. Germline V gene data show CDR1 as MNHEY and CDR2 as SVGEGT. As DNA, the CDR3 is TGTGCCAGCAGTACCGAGGGCCCGTCGGCTGGCTACACCTTC. It encodes CASSTEGPSAGYTF.

This chain connects TRBV4-3 to TRBJ2-5; 13 bases fit TRBD2. The V gene's germline CDR1 is LGHNA and CDR2 YSLEER. J was trimmed by 5 bases and V by 4 bases; bases with no gene match: 4. The CDR3 extends over 15 amino acids. The CDR3: CASSPGLAGKETQYF. CDR3 nucleotides: TGCGCCAGCAGCCCGGGACTAGCGGGAAAGGAGACCCAGTACTTC.

The chain carries TRBV6-5 and TRBJ2-3, with a weak D call TRBD1 (6 bases). CDR3 length: 12 amino acids. CDR1 and CDR2 (germline): MNHEY, SVGAGI. V lost 5 bases, J lost 5 bases, and 8 bases lay in between. For the CDR3, the DNA is TGTGCCAGCAGTCCGACAGGAGATACGCAGTATTTT. Translation gives CASSPTGDTQYF.

The chain couples TRBV28 to TRBJ1-1; 7 nucleotides line up with TRBD1. The CDR3 has 13 amino acids. The germline V gene has CDR1 MDHEN and CDR2 SYDVKM. V gave up 5 bases and J gave up 2 bases; unmatched junction bases: 2. CDR3 protein: CASSHRGNTEAFF. The CDR3 DNA reads TGTGCCAGCAGTCACAGGGGCAACACTGAAGCTTTCTTT.

The rearrangement uses TRBV2 and TRBJ2-7; D is possibly TRBD2 (5 bases). Germline CDR1 is SNHLY and CDR2 is FYNNEI. V was clipped by 7 bases and J by 2 bases, with 15 bases between them. The CDR3 loop spans 14 amino acids. The DNA for the CDR3 is TGTGCCAGCACAAAGATCGGGAAGGCCTACGAGCAGTACTTC. This encodes CASTKIGKAYEQYF. Combining the CDR3 with reference TRBV2 and TRBJ2-7 gives the whole variable domain EPEVTQTPSHQVTQMGQEVILRCVPISNHLYFYWYRQILGQKVEFLVSFYNNEISEKSEIFDDQFSVERPDGSNFTLKIRSTKLEDSAMYFCASTKIGKAYEQYFGPGTRLTVT.

The V and J genes are TRBV7-8 and TRBJ2-5; 7 bases are shared with TRBD2. After removal of 5 bases from V and 1 base from J, the junction contained 1 base not matched to a gene. This CDR3 comprises 13 residues. CDR1 and CDR2 from the germline V gene are SGHVS and FQNEAQ. The CDR3: CASSRTSQETQYF. The CDR3 DNA sequence: TGTGCCAGCAGCAGGACTAGCCAAGAGACCCAGTACTTC.